This passage covers 5 T cell receptor beta chains from one sample sequenced in a study of early T cells in non-severe SARS-CoV-2 infection. TCRdb re-called the 5' RACE reads through MiXCR, storing one row per CDR3 protein. Seen here are about 72,000 distinct CDR3 sequences, 9.5% to 13% observed once, and the top ten hold around 8%. The sequenced sample was whole blood, obtained at baseline. These receptors came from an adult who was a healthcare worker with PCR-confirmed SARS-CoV-2 infection or an uninfected control (not recorded which).

The chain couples TRBV5-1 to TRBJ2-2, with 8 bases lining up with TRBD1. Germline CDR1 and CDR2: SGHRS and YFSETQ. There are 15 residues in the CDR3. The ends lost 4 bases at V and 1 base at J; junction bases unmatched: 3. CDR3 DNA: TGCGCCAGCAGCCTGGGACAGGTGAACACCGGGGAGCTGTTTTTT. It specifies CASSLGQVNTGELFF. Based on the CDR3 plus reference TRBV5-1 and TRBJ2-2, the full variable domain is KAGVTQTPRYLIKTRGQQVTLSCSPISGHRSVSWYQQTPGQGLQFLFEYFSETQRNKGNFPGRFSGRQFSNSRSEMNVSTLELGDSALYLCASSLGQVNTGELFFGEGSRLTVL.

Many counts were recorded for this clonotype. The rearrangement links TRBV11-2 to TRBJ2-7; 9 bases align to TRBD2. V dropped 4 bases and J dropped 0; count of bases not matched to a gene: 7. This CDR3 has 16 residues. Germline V CDR1 and CDR2: SGHAT, FQNNGV. The CDR3 DNA reads as TGTGCCAGCAGCTCGATAGCGGGGGCCGACTCCTACGAGCAGTACTTC. Translated: CASSSIAGADSYEQYF.

The chain is built from TRBV2 and TRBJ2-3; D not resolved. Looked up from germline, CDR1 is SNHLY and CDR2 is FYNNEI. The V and J ends lost 7 bases and 2 bases respectively, with 19 bases between them. The CDR3 covers 16 residues. CDR3 nucleotide sequence: TGTGCCAGCACCAGAGCCGTCGGAACTCTCACAGATACGCAGTATTTT. This codes for CASTRAVGTLTDTQYF.

This clonotype turned up a few times. This rearrangement joins TRBV6-1 to TRBJ2-7; D is undetermined. The CDR3 sequence is 13 residues long. V gave up 0 bases and J gave up 4 bases, with 7 bases separating them. Germline CDR1 and CDR2: MNHNS and SASEGT. CDR3 region: CASSEASSYEQYF. The CDR3 coding sequence is TGTGCCAGCAGTGAAGCGTCTTCGTACGAGCAGTACTTC.

This clonotype came up many times. The CDR3 DNA reads TGCAGTGCTACTTCGGGGGGTGGCAATCAGCCCCAGCATTTT. This translates into CSATSGGGNQPQHF. The J gene is TRBJ1-5, the V gene TRBV20-1; the D gene is possibly TRBD1 (5 bases). Germline lookup yields CDR1 DFQATT and CDR2 SNEGSKA (reference sequence). The CDR3 is made up of 14 amino acids. V was cut by 4 bases and J by 2 bases, with 12 bases left in between.